These T cell receptor beta chains were read from a single sample in a study of blood T cell repertoires in COVID-19. Using immunoSEQ multiplex PCR, the repertoire was profiled, and TCRdb retains in-frame clones only, with some absent. The data contain approximately 200,000 clones, less than 90% of them singletons. Sequencing input: PBMCs or T cells enriched from blood (not recorded which). The receptors derive from a woman in her thirties who had been exposed to COVID-19. Each CDR3 is given without its conserved first and last residue.

>TRBV14
ASSQGGGNDYEQY
>TRBV28
ASTLQGTGNTIY
>TRBV6-1
ASSGVPGGLTNEKLF
>TRBV6-5
ASNLRGGSYEQY
>TRBV5-1
ASSLGSGENYGYT
>TRBV5-1
ASSPTGGIQY
>TRBV2
ASSDSQGNSPLH
>TRBV24-1
ATSQQGTDTQY
>TRBV11-3
ASSLGGDYEQY
>TRBV10-2
ASSHQGGQVNQPQH
>TRBV9
ASTGGDTGELF
>TRBV21-1
ASRKDREGPQYGYT
>TRBV19
ASSQPRAQHAGELF
>TRBV5-1
ASSSKPGGEQY
>TRBV11-2
ASSLHGLAGAYEQY
>TRBV5-4
ASSPGGGKKSGNTIY
>TRBV10-3
AMGQGRPNTGELF
>TRBV5-8
ASSLSDGYT
>TRBV7-2
ASSSHRVTYEQY
>TRBV27
ASSLSPAGNSPLH
>TRBV3-1/TRBV3-2
ASRLGQGREAF
>TRBV4-1
ASSQEVGSEQF
>TRBV10-3
AISEMGAGANVLT
>TRBV7-8
ASSSTGTGFGSYNSPLH
>TRBV15
ATTRQGGTDTQY
>TRBV4-1
ASSPQANTEAF
>TRBV3-1/TRBV3-2
ASSQDHFGQPQH
>TRBV3-1/TRBV3-2
ASSQEGSNSPLH
>TRBV2
ASISQGAEAF
>TRBV4-2
ASSQGEEGLYQPQH
>TRBV9
ASSPGGRTNEKLF
>TRBV6-5
ASSYSGLAGDYEQY
>TRBV5-1
ASSRSGGYTGELF
>TRBV27
ASSLRQIRIGTGELF
>TRBV7-6
ASYSPGMAQY
>TRBV18
ASSPPTSGGVTNTQY
>TRBV5-6
ASRRIGGSSYEQY
>TRBV5-4
ASSSHGNEQF
>TRBV7-2
ASSSDDTTNYEQY
>TRBV5-4
ASSTGRGIEAF
>TRBV5-1
ASSRGLAVTGELF
>TRBV24-1
ATSDPGQGNGYGYT
>TRBV6-5
ASSIQGQGAAF
>TRBV19
ASIGQSSGNTIY